This TCR beta chain comes out of a study of blood T cell repertoires in COVID-19. Measured with immunoSEQ multiplex PCR; TCRdb has only the in-frame clones, and not every one. The sample has under 350,000 clones; over 75% are singletons. This CDR3 is built from 15 residues. Trimming cost V 6 bases and J 8 bases; bases outside gene matches: 12. In germline, CDR1 is KGHSH, CDR2 LQKENI. The specimen sequenced was peripheral blood. V and J are TRBV18 and TRBJ1-3; 8 bases map to TRBD1. This receptor was taken from a human donor in a cohort sampled during active COVID-19. The CDR3 spells CASSRARQGLDTIYF. As DNA, the CDR3 is TGTGCCAGCTCTCGCGCCCGACAGGGGTTAGACACCATATATTTT. The variable domain in full, with the rest retrieved from reference TRBV18 and TRBJ1-3, is NAGVMQNPRHLVRRRGQEARLRCSPMKGHSHVYWYRQLPEEGLKFMVYLQKENIIDESGMPKERFSAEFPKEGPSILRIQQVVRGDSAAYFCASSRARQGLDTIYFGEGSWLTVV.